These 30 T cell receptor beta chains were sequenced from one sample in a study of blood T cell repertoires in COVID-19. Clones were sequenced by immunoSEQ multiplex PCR, and TCRdb holds only the in-frame ones, with some missing. The table includes a few hundred thousand clones, around 86% detected once. Sequenced: peripheral blood. All receptors derive from a woman aged 25 to 39 with active or convalescent COVID-19.

The CDR3 nucleotides read TGTGCCAGCAGTTTATCGGGCCTCAGGGCACGCACCGGGGAGCTGTTTTTT. Its translation: CASSLSGLRARTGELFF. V gene TRBV27 combines with J gene TRBJ2-2; D may be TRBD1 (5 bases). This CDR3 contains 17 residues. With 0 bases removed from V and 4 bases from J, the gap between germline ends came to 15 bases. Per the germline V gene, CDR1 is MNHEY and CDR2 is SMNVEV (reference sequence).

The chain recombines TRBV10-3 with TRBJ2-7; TRBD1 agrees at 7 bases. Trimming removed 5 bases from V and 5 bases from J; junction bases left unmatched: 12. Germline lookup yields CDR1 ENHRY and CDR2 SYGVKD. The CDR3 contains 15 residues. The DNA of the CDR3 is TGTGCCATCAGTTCTTCCCGGGACAGATGGGACGAGCAGTACTTC. This codes for CAISSSRDRWDEQYF.

The rearrangement uses TRBV4-3 and TRBJ2-5; no firm D call. The V gene lost 4 bases and the J gene lost 1 base, with 7 bases spanning the gap. This CDR3 is 13 amino acids long. Germline loops: CDR1 LGHNA, CDR2 YSLEER. The CDR3 is CASSLGFQETQYF. The CDR3 coding sequence is TGCGCCAGCAGCCTGGGCTTCCAAGAGACCCAGTACTTC.

The chain uses TRBV15 and TRBJ1-4; 7 positions match TRBD1. The CDR3 extends over 19 amino acids. The germline V gene has CDR1 LNHNV and CDR2 YYDKDF (reference sequence). V dropped 0 bases and J dropped 8; count of bases not matched to a gene: 18. The CDR3 protein is CATSRDTRDSHSREEKLFF. In DNA, the CDR3 is TGTGCCACCAGCAGAGATACGAGGGACAGCCACAGCAGGGAGGAAAAACTGTTTTTT. Variable domain in full (rest from reference TRBV15 and TRBJ1-4): DAMVIQNPRYQVTQFGKPVTLSCSQTLNHNVMYWYQQKSSQAPKLLFHYYDKDFNNEADTPDNFQSRRPNTSFCFLDIRSPGLGDTAMYLCATSRDTRDSHSREEKLFFGSGTQLSVL.

This sequence joins TRBV6-1 and TRBJ2-3; a possible D gene is TRBD2 (6 bases). With 4 bases removed from V and 1 base from J, the gap between germline ends came to 24 bases. Germline CDR1 is MNHNS and CDR2 is SASEGT. CDR3 length: 19 amino acids. The CDR3 DNA is TGTGCCAGCAGTGCATCTCTCCGGACGGGAGTTATGGGCACAGATACGCAGTATTTT. Translation gives CASSASLRTGVMGTDTQYF.

This clone appeared a few times. V gene TRBV4-2 combines with J gene TRBJ2-7, with 8 bases fitting TRBD2. The CDR3 length is 17 residues. The germline CDR1 and CDR2 sequences are LGHNA and YNFKEQ. After removal of 0 bases from V and 0 bases from J, the junction contained 7 bases not matched to a gene. CDR3 loop: CASSQEGGGPSSYEQYF. CDR3 in DNA: TGTGCCAGCAGCCAAGAAGGCGGGGGGCCGAGCTCCTACGAGCAGTACTTC.

The chain couples TRBV19 to TRBJ2-3, with D unclear. The length of the CDR3 is 14 residues. Trimming took 5 bases from V and 2 from J, leaving 11 bases between them. The germline CDR1 and CDR2 sequences are LNHDA and SQIVND (reference sequence). The CDR3 nucleotides are TGTGCCAGTAGTCCCACGGGTTTCACAGATACGCAGTATTTT. It encodes CASSPTGFTDTQYF.

The rearrangement uses TRBV6-2 or TRBV6-3 and TRBJ2-5; 14 positions match TRBD2. Germline-derived CDR1 and CDR2 are MNHEY and SVGEGT. The V segment lost 4 bases and the J segment 4 bases; nucleotides outside the gene matches: 5. The CDR3 has 16 amino acids. Here the CDR3 DNA reads TGTGCCAGCAGTTTAGGACTAGCGGGGGGTCTAGAGACCCAGTACTTC. This encodes CASSLGLAGGLETQYF.

The J gene is TRBJ1-2, the V gene TRBV29-1; 7 positions match TRBD1. Germline-derived CDR1 and CDR2 are SQVTM and ANQGSEA. Losses at the gene ends were 7 bases for V and 10 bases for J; bases not matched to a gene: 9. This CDR3 has 11 amino acids. In DNA form, the CDR3 reads TGCAGCGGGCATAACAGGGGTGACTACACCTTC. This translates into CSGHNRGDYTF.

The chain employs TRBV14 and TRBJ2-3, with 9 bases identical to TRBD2. V was clipped by 0 bases and J by 1 base; unmatched bases: 8. This CDR3 is 18 amino acids long. Germline V gene sequence: CDR1 SGHDN, CDR2 FVKESK. CDR3 residues: CASSQEGGLARGTDTQYF. Written as DNA, the CDR3 is TGTGCCAGCAGCCAAGAAGGGGGACTAGCACGGGGCACAGATACGCAGTATTTT.

The rearrangement joins TRBV7-9 to TRBJ1-1, with 7 bases that match TRBD1. After removal of 3 bases from V and 0 bases from J, the junction contained 7 bases not matched to a gene. Germline V gene sequence: CDR1 SEHNR, CDR2 FQNEAQ (reference sequence). CDR3 length: 16 amino acids. In DNA, the CDR3 is TGTGCCAGCAGCTTGGGACAGCAACTTATGAACACTGAAGCTTTCTTT. Protein product: CASSLGQQLMNTEAFF. The variable domain in full, completed from reference TRBV7-9 and TRBJ1-1, reads DTGVSQNPRHKITKRGQNVTFRCDPISEHNRLYWYRQTLGQGPEFLTYFQNEAQLEKSRLLSDRFSAERPKGSFSTLEIQRTEQGDSAMYLCASSLGQQLMNTEAFFGQGTRLTVV.

This chain links TRBV28 with TRBJ2-5; a possible D gene is TRBD2 (5 bases). Trimming removed 5 bases at V and 6 bases at J, with 16 bases between. Germline-derived CDR1 and CDR2 are MDHEN and SYDVKM. This CDR3 spans 14 amino acids. CDR3 residues: CASSPMIDGKTQYF. The CDR3 nucleotides read TGTGCCAGCAGTCCCATGATTGACGGGAAGACCCAGTACTTC.

The V gene is TRBV7-2, the J gene TRBJ2-3; 8 nucleotides align to TRBD2. The CDR3 contains 15 residues. Unmatched junction bases numbered 14, after V lost 5 bases and J lost 10 bases. Germline V CDR1 and CDR2: SGHTA, FQGNSA. CDR3 protein: CASSPTGTREGAQYF. The CDR3 region has the DNA TGTGCCAGCAGCCCGACCGGGACTAGAGAGGGCGCGCAGTATTTT.

The CDR3 loop is CASSISTSNNEQFF. Here the CDR3 DNA reads TGCGCCAGCAGCATCTCGACAAGCAACAATGAGCAGTTCTTC. This chain connects TRBV5-1 to TRBJ2-1; D call uncertain. V gave up 4 bases and J gave up 5 bases, with 13 bases separating them. Germline CDR1 SGHRS, CDR2 YFSETQ. The CDR3 is 14 amino acids.

This clone was seen a handful of times. The chain combines TRBV30 with TRBJ1-2; D is possibly TRBD1 (6 bases). CDR1 is GTSNPN and CDR2 is SVGIG in the germline V gene (reference sequence). The CDR3 runs to 14 residues. With 0 bases removed from V and 8 bases from J, the gap between germline ends came to 16 bases. In DNA form, the CDR3 reads TGTGCCTGGAGTGTACAAGGGGGAAGTGGAGGCTACACCTTC. Protein: CAWSVQGGSGGYTF. Full variable domain (missing parts from reference TRBV30 and TRBJ1-2): SQTIHQWPATLVQPVGSPLSLECTVEGTSNPNLYWYRQAAGRGLQLLFYSVGIGQISSEVPQNLSASRPQDRQFILSSKKLLLSDSGFYLCAWSVQGGSGGYTFGSGTRLTVV.

V usage is TRBV5-6 and J usage is TRBJ1-5, with no clear D. The germline V gene has CDR1 SGHDT and CDR2 YYEEEE. Deletions cut 1 base from V and 2 bases from J, with 13 bases between. The CDR3 is made up of 16 amino acids. CDR3 in DNA: TGTGCCAGCAGCTTGTTAAGCCCGGGAGGCAATCAGCCCCAGCATTTT. Amino acid sequence: CASSLLSPGGNQPQHF.

The rearrangement uses TRBV27 and TRBJ2-3, with 9 bases lining up with TRBD2. J lost 4 bases, V lost 3 bases, and 14 bases had no gene match. The CDR3 contains 18 residues. Germline-derived CDR1 and CDR2 are MNHEY and SMNVEV (reference sequence). DNA for the CDR3: TGTGCCAGCAGTTTGGTCCGGAGGGGACTAGCCTATTCAGATACGCAGTATTTT. Encoded protein: CASSLVRRGLAYSDTQYF.

The rearrangement links TRBV6-2 or TRBV6-3 to TRBJ2-3, with D hard to call. With 2 bases removed from V and 8 bases from J, the gap between germline ends came to 5 bases. The CDR3 consists of 11 residues. The V gene's germline CDR1 is MNHEY and CDR2 SVGEGT. The CDR3 sequence: CASSYVGTQYF. Here the CDR3 DNA reads TGTGCCAGCAGTTACGTCGGTACGCAGTATTTT.

The chain uses TRBV18 and TRBJ2-1, with TRBD2 identical over 7 bases. The V and J ends lost 4 bases and 15 bases, in that order; junction bases with no gene match: 12. Germline-derived CDR1 and CDR2 are KGHSH and LQKENI. The CDR3 contains 13 residues. The CDR3 reads CASSREAGGSLFF. The CDR3 DNA sequence: TGTGCCAGCTCACGCGAGGCCGGGGGGTCATTGTTCTTC.

The V gene is TRBV7-2, the J gene TRBJ2-5; D may be TRBD2 (7 bases). Germline CDR1 is SGHTA and CDR2 is FQGNSA. The length of the CDR3 is 15 residues. V was trimmed by 6 bases and J by 7 bases, leaving 21 bases between them. The CDR3 protein is CASRIGGLPAGTQYF. As DNA, the CDR3 is TGTGCCAGCAGGATAGGGGGACTACCAGCGGGGACCCAGTACTTC.

The rearrangement links TRBV20-1 to TRBJ1-1; D possibly corresponds to TRBD1 (6 bases). V lost 5 bases, J lost 5 bases, and 9 bases lay in between. The CDR3 extends over 11 amino acids. The germline V gene has CDR1 DFQATT and CDR2 SNEGSKA (reference sequence). CDR3 coding DNA: TGCAGTGCTGATGACAGGACTGAAGCTTTCTTT. This encodes CSADDRTEAFF.

The V and J genes are TRBV9 and TRBJ2-2, with D perhaps TRBD2 (6 bases). The CDR3 contains 15 residues. Trimming took 4 bases from V and 6 from J, leaving 16 bases between them. The germline V gene encodes CDR1 SGDLS and CDR2 YYNGEE. The CDR3: CASSPLEGLAGELFF. CDR3 DNA: TGTGCCAGCAGCCCCCTGGAGGGTTTAGCCGGGGAGCTGTTTTTT. The whole variable domain, remainder taken from reference TRBV9 and TRBJ2-2, is DSGVTQTPKHLITATGQRVTLRCSPRSGDLSVYWYQQSLDQGLQFLIQYYNGEERAKGNILERFSAQQFPDLHSELNLSSLELGDSALYFCASSPLEGLAGELFFGEGSRLTVL.

This clone was seen a handful of times. This sequence joins TRBV29-1 and TRBJ1-5, with D possibly TRBD1 on 5 matching bases. Germline loops: CDR1 SQVTM, CDR2 ANQGSEA. V was cut by 4 bases and J by 7 bases, with 14 bases left in between. The CDR3 is 13 residues long. CDR3 in DNA: TGCAGCGTTGGGGACCCGGAGGGGCAGCCCCAGCATTTT. The encoded protein is CSVGDPEGQPQHF.

The J gene is TRBJ2-7, the V gene TRBV7-6; TRBD1 might be the D (7 bases). The V end lost 2 bases, the J end lost 9 bases, and 20 bases lay between the germline ends. Germline lookup yields CDR1 SGHVS and CDR2 FNYEAQ. The CDR3 sequence is 15 residues long. Written as DNA, the CDR3 is TGTGCCAGCAGCTTACGCGCCGGGGGACCAGGGGGGCAGTACTTC. Amino acid sequence: CASSLRAGGPGGQYF.

The CDR3 reads CASSYRGAFPGELFF. For the CDR3, the DNA is TGTGCCAGCAGTTACCGGGGGGCCTTCCCCGGGGAGCTGTTTTTT. V usage is TRBV6-2 or TRBV6-3 and J usage is TRBJ2-2; the D gene is possibly TRBD2 (7 bases). The germline V gene has CDR1 MNHEY and CDR2 SVGEGT. This CDR3 contains 15 residues. The V end was cut by 2 bases, the J end by 6 bases, with 13 bases between.

The J gene is TRBJ1-2, the V gene TRBV18; 12 bases match TRBD1. V was clipped by 3 bases and J by 8 bases; unmatched bases: 7. CDR1 is KGHSH, CDR2 LQKENI, per germline. CDR3 length: 15 residues. CDR3: CASSPPGTGGDGYTF. The DNA for the CDR3 is TGTGCCAGCTCACCTCCCGGGACAGGGGGCGACGGCTACACCTTC. Combining the CDR3 with reference TRBV18 and TRBJ1-2 gives the whole variable domain NAGVMQNPRHLVRRRGQEARLRCSPMKGHSHVYWYRQLPEEGLKFMVYLQKENIIDESGMPKERFSAEFPKEGPSILRIQQVVRGDSAAYFCASSPPGTGGDGYTFGSGTRLTVV.

This chain links TRBV11-1 with TRBJ2-1, with 11 bases identical to TRBD2. CDR3 size: 16 residues. Germline CDR1 reads SGHAT; CDR2 reads FQDESV (reference sequence). Trimming at V came to 5 bases and at J to 7 bases, leaving 10 bases not matched to a gene. The CDR3 is CASSISSGGSGNEQFF. The CDR3 DNA reads as TGTGCCAGCAGCATTTCTAGCGGGGGGTCTGGGAATGAGCAGTTCTTC.

The chain is built from TRBV6-2 or TRBV6-3 and TRBJ2-5, with 14 bases lining up with TRBD2. The V gene end was trimmed by 4 bases and the J gene end by 5 bases; junction bases not matched to a gene: 9. Germline V CDR1 and CDR2: MNHEY, SVGEGT. The CDR3 consists of 17 residues. CDR3 DNA: TGTGCCAGCAGTTTCGGACTAGCGGGGGGCCCTGGGGAGACCCAGTACTTC. This gives the protein CASSFGLAGGPGETQYF.

V is TRBV3-1 (or the pseudogene TRBV3-2) and J is TRBJ1-2; 7 bases align to TRBD1. V was pared by 5 bases and J by 4 bases, with 13 bases of the junction left unmatched. Germline CDR1 and CDR2: LGHDT and YNNKEL (reference sequence). This CDR3 comprises 16 residues. DNA for the CDR3: TGTGCCAGCAGCGATCTGGAGGGGGCAGCCGGCTATGGCTACACCTTC. It encodes CASSDLEGAAGYGYTF.

The chain uses TRBV30 and TRBJ1-2, with 7 bases lining up with TRBD1. Germline values: CDR1 GTSNPN, CDR2 SVGIG (reference sequence). Unmatched junction bases numbered 6, after V lost 0 bases and J lost 2 bases. This CDR3 has 15 amino acids. For the CDR3, the DNA is TGTGCCTGGAGTGTGGGGGCAGGGGGGAACTATGGCTACACCTTC. It is translated as CAWSVGAGGNYGYTF.